Sequencing of this T cell receptor beta chain was carried out in a study of CD8 T cells in Susac syndrome. The CDR3 totals 15 residues. V trimming: 3 bases; J trimming: 2 bases; junction bases outside the gene matches: 4. The germline CDR1 and CDR2 sequences are GTSNPN and SVGIG (reference sequence). An amount of RNA that ranged from roughly 0.45 to 1 ug was reverse transcribed with random hexamers. TCRdb analysed the immunoSEQ multiplex PCR reads with MiXCR anew, one entry per CDR3 protein. The sample includes around 130,000 distinct CDR3 sequences, 95% to 96% seen only once; the top ten take about 0.14%. Peripheral blood CD8+ and CD4+ T cells were profiled by TCR beta sequencing. Patients having Susac syndrome satisfied recently defined diagnostic criteria for definite or probable disease.

This TCR came from a human donor with Susac syndrome. The V call is TRBV30, the J call TRBJ2-7; TRBD2 aligns across 13 bases. The sequenced sample consisted of CD4+ T cells from PBMCs. The CDR3 DNA sequence: TGTGCCTGGAGCCCGGGACTAGCGGGAACCTACGAGCAGTACTTC. Translated: CAWSPGLAGTYEQYF.